This entry lists 16 T cell receptor beta chains sequenced from one sample in a study of blood T cell repertoires in COVID-19. Method: immunoSEQ multiplex PCR; TCRdb's copy keeps in-frame clones and lacks some. The sample has 300,000 to 400,000 clones, about nine tenths seen once. Sequencing used peripheral blood. These receptors were collected from a man aged 30-40 years with COVID-19, enrolled during active disease.

The rearrangement joins TRBV4-1 to TRBJ1-6; weak D call: TRBD1 (5 bases). V shed 1 base and J shed 13 bases, with 11 bases lying between them. Per germline, CDR1 MGHRA and CDR2 YSYEKL. CDR3 length: 13 residues. This CDR3 reads CASSQGGGGPLHF. The CDR3 region has the DNA TGCGCCAGCAGCCAAGGTGGGGGGGGGCCCCTCCACTTT.

This rearrangement joins TRBV27 to TRBJ2-1; D gene uncertain. V lost 4 bases and J lost 1, with 14 bases in between. The germline CDR1 and CDR2 sequences are MNHEY and SMNVEV (reference sequence). This CDR3 is 16 amino acids long. DNA for the CDR3: TGTGCCAGCAGTTACGGAGCAAAGGTATCCTACAATGAGCAGTTCTTC. As protein: CASSYGAKVSYNEQFF.

The chain couples TRBV11-2 to TRBJ2-3; D remains ambiguous. This CDR3 contains 13 residues. The V end lost 4 bases, the J end lost 5 bases, and 10 bases lay between the germline ends. Germline CDR1 is SGHAT and CDR2 is FQNNGV. The CDR3 bases are TGTGCCAGCAGCTACACCCATGGAGATACGCAGTATTTT. Protein: CASSYTHGDTQYF.

The genes are TRBV10-3 and TRBJ2-3; 10 bases fit TRBD1. The CDR3 sequence is 18 residues long. The V gene end was trimmed by 2 bases and the J gene end by 2 bases; junction bases not matched to a gene: 10. Per the germline V gene, CDR1 is ENHRY and CDR2 is SYGVKD. CDR3 residues: CAISETEGQGLTTDTQYF. In DNA, the CDR3 is TGTGCCATCAGTGAGACCGAGGGACAGGGGCTTACCACAGATACGCAGTATTTT.

The CDR3 nucleotides read TGTGCCAGCTCATCGCAGGGACAGGGAGGCACCGGGGAGCTGTTTTTT. Protein sequence: CASSSQGQGGTGELFF. This chain uses TRBV18 with TRBJ2-2, with 9 bases aligning to TRBD1. The V gene's germline CDR1 is KGHSH and CDR2 LQKENI. V dropped 5 bases and J dropped 4; count of bases not matched to a gene: 8. This CDR3 spans 16 amino acids.

V is TRBV12-3 or TRBV12-4 and J is TRBJ1-2, with a tentative D call TRBD1 (5 bases). The CDR3 sequence is 12 residues long. Between the trimmed V and J ends, which lost 5 bases and 8 bases, there was a span of 12 bases. The CDR3 bases are TGTGCCAGCAGTGTTGGAGGGGCCGGCTACACCTTC. Its translation is CASSVGGAGYTF.

The chain is built from TRBV29-1 and TRBJ1-1, with D unclear. The germline V gene has CDR1 SQVTM and CDR2 ANQGSEA. V gave up 4 bases and J gave up 1 base, with 13 bases separating them. The CDR3 consists of 14 residues. The CDR3 nucleotides read TGCAGCGTTGTGGCCAGGTCGAGGAACACTGAAGCTTTCTTT. Translating it yields CSVVARSRNTEAFF.

This clone is a singleton in its sample. The rearrangement uses TRBV28 and TRBJ2-3, with a weak D call TRBD2 (5 bases). Germline values: CDR1 MDHEN, CDR2 SYDVKM. The CDR3 contains 16 residues. V was cut by 3 bases and J by 2 bases, with 15 bases left in between. CDR3 coding DNA: TGTGCCAGCAGTTTCGGGTACGGACTCAACACAGATACGCAGTATTTT. This sequence encodes CASSFGYGLNTDTQYF.

A few counts support this clone. V and J are TRBV6-1 and TRBJ1-1; no clear D. The germline V gene encodes CDR1 MNHNS and CDR2 SASEGT. V dropped 2 bases and J dropped 8 bases, with 15 bases sitting between them. This CDR3 comprises 14 residues. Here the CDR3 reads CASSERVGAGEAFF. The DNA for the CDR3 is TGTGCCAGCAGTGAAAGAGTTGGAGCGGGAGAAGCTTTCTTT.

A single count supports this clone. The J gene is TRBJ2-1, the V gene TRBV3-1 (or the pseudogene TRBV3-2); perhaps TRBD2 as D (5 bases). The CDR3 is 14 amino acids. Trimming shortened V by 4 bases and J by 9 bases, and 16 bases separated the two germline ends. Germline V lookup: CDR1 LGHDT, CDR2 YNNKEL (reference sequence). The CDR3 bases are TGTGCCAGCAGCCCTCACGGGCGCGAGGGTGAGCAGTTCTTC. It specifies CASSPHGREGEQFF.

This clone has only one observation. The chain joins TRBV5-1 to TRBJ1-1, with D tentatively TRBD1 (5 bases). The CDR3 is made up of 15 amino acids. From germline, CDR1 is SGHRS and CDR2 YFSETQ. The V and J ends lost 2 bases and 0 bases respectively, with 11 bases between them. CDR3 DNA: TGCGCCAGCAGCTTATTTTCCAGGGTGAACACTGAAGCTTTCTTT. Its translation: CASSLFSRVNTEAFF.

This chain connects TRBV7-2 to TRBJ2-7; 15 bases align to TRBD2. Germline CDR1 is SGHTA and CDR2 is FQGNSA. The trim removed 4 bases at V and 0 bases at J, leaving 7 bases unmatched. CDR3 size: 18 residues. CDR3: CASSSQGLAGGLSYEQYF. CDR3 sequence (DNA): TGTGCCAGCAGCTCACAGGGACTAGCGGGGGGCCTCTCCTACGAGCAGTACTTC. Full variable domain (missing parts from reference TRBV7-2 and TRBJ2-7): GAGVSQSPSNKVTEKGKDVELRCDPISGHTALYWYRQSLGQGLEFLIYFQGNSAPDKSGLPSDRFSAERTGGSVSTLTIQRTQQEDSAVYLCASSSQGLAGGLSYEQYFGPGTRLTVT.

The chain uses TRBV20-1 and TRBJ1-1; the D is unclear. V lost 3 bases and J lost 5, with 13 bases in between. There are 13 residues in the CDR3. The germline V gene encodes CDR1 DFQATT and CDR2 SNEGSKA (reference sequence). CDR3 residues: CSASLWGGTEAFF. CDR3 nucleotides: TGCAGTGCTAGTCTATGGGGAGGGACTGAAGCTTTCTTT.

The genes are TRBV21-1 and TRBJ1-2; the D call TRBD1 from the table was never checked on the DNA. TRBV21-1 is flagged as a pseudogene. This CDR3 has 12 amino acids. The CDR3 region has the DNA TGTGCCAGCAGCAATGATGGGGGCGGCTACACCTTC. It specifies CASSNDGGGYTF.

The V and J genes are TRBV9 and TRBJ1-1; a possible D gene is TRBD1 (5 bases). The CDR3 consists of 11 residues. Germline V gives CDR1 SGDLS, CDR2 YYNGEE. V lost 4 bases, J lost 11 bases, and 12 bases lay in between. The DNA of the CDR3 is TGTGCCAGCAGCTCGGAACGGGGGGCTTTCTTT. This codes for CASSSERGAFF.

The chain links TRBV27 to TRBJ2-1, with 8 nucleotides matching TRBD2. Germline V gene lookup returns CDR1 MNHEY and CDR2 SMNVEV (reference sequence). J was trimmed by 0 bases and V by 6 bases; bases with no gene match: 4. This CDR3 is 15 amino acids long. CDR3 in amino acids: CASSLSGNSYNEQFF. CDR3 bases: TGTGCCAGCAGCCTTAGCGGGAACTCCTACAATGAGCAGTTCTTC.